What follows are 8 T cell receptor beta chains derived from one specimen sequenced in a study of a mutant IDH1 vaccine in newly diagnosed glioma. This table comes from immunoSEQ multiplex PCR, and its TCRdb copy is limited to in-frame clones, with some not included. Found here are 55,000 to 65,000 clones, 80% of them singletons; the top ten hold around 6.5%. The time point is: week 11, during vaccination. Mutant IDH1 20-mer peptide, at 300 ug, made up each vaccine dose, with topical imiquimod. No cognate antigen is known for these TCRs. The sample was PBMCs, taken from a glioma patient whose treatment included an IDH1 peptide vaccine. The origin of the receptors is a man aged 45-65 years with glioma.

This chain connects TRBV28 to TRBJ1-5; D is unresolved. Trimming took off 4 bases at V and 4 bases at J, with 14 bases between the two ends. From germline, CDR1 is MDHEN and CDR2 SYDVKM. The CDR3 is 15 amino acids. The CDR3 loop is CASSWFGLPNQPQHF. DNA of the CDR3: TGTGCCAGCAGTTGGTTTGGACTGCCTAATCAGCCCCAGCATTTT.

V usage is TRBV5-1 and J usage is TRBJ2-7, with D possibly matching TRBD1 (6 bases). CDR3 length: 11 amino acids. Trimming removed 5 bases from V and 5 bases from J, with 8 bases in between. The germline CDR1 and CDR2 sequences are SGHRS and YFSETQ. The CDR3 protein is CASSRGNEQYF. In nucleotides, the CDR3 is TGCGCCAGCAGTAGGGGGAACGAGCAGTACTTC.

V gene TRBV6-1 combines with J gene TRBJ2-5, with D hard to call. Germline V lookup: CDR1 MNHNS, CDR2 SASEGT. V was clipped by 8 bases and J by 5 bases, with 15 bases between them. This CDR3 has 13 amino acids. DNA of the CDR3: TGTGCCAGCGCGGCGGTTACGTTGGAGACCCAGTACTTC. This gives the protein CASAAVTLETQYF.

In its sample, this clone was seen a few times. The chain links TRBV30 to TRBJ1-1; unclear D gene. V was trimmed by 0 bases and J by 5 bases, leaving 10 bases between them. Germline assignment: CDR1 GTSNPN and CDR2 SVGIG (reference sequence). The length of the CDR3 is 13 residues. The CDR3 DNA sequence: TGTGCCTGGAGTGTAGATCTAGGGACTGAAGCTTTCTTT. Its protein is CAWSVDLGTEAFF. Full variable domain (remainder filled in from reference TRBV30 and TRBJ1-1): SQTIHQWPATLVQPVGSPLSLECTVEGTSNPNLYWYRQAAGRGLQLLFYSVGIGQISSEVPQNLSASRPQDRQFILSSKKLLLSDSGFYLCAWSVDLGTEAFFGQGTRLTVV.

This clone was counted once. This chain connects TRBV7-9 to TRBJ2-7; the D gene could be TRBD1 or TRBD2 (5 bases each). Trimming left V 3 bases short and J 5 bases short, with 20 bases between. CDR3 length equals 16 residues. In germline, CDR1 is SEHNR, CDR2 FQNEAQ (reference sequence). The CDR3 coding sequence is TGTGCCAGCAGCTTTTCGATCGGGGCCCAGGCCCACGAGCAGTACTTC. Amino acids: CASSFSIGAQAHEQYF.

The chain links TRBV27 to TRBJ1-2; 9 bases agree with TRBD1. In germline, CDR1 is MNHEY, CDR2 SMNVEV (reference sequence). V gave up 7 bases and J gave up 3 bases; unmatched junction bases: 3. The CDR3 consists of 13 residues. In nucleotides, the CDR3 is TGTGCCAGCAAGGGACAGGGTTACTATGGCTACACCTTC. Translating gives CASKGQGYYGYTF.

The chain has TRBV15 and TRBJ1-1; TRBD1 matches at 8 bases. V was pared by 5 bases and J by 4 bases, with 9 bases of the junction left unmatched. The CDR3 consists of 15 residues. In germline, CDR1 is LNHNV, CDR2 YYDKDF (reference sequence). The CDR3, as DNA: TGTGCCACCAGCCCCGGCTACAGGGGGGGCACTGAAGCTTTCTTT. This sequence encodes CATSPGYRGGTEAFF.

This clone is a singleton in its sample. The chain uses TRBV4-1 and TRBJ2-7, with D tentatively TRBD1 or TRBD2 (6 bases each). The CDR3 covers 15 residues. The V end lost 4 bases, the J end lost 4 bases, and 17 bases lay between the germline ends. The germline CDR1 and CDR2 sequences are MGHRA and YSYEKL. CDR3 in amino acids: CASSLPGGGLYEQYF. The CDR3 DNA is TGCGCCAGCAGCCTCCCCGGAGGGGGATTGTACGAGCAGTACTTC.